This T cell receptor beta chain originates from a study of OX40 agonist ivuxolimab in advanced cancers. Notes on the study in general: The work left the antigen specificity of expanded peripheral T cells undetermined. Low normalized T-cell clonal expansion was additionally recorded for some nonresponders.

Concerning this clone: Its target is unknown.

The assay was immunoSEQ multiplex PCR, and TCRdb's table has in-frame clones only and misses some. The table has some 74,000 clones, roughly 90% seen once. The V segment lost 0 bases and the J segment 6 bases; nucleotides outside the gene matches: 9. This CDR3 is 16 amino acids long. Germline lookup yields CDR1 SGHRS and CDR2 YFSETQ. The TCR originated in an adult with an advanced solid tumor such as melanoma, head and neck, liver or kidney cancer. The V call is TRBV5-1, the J call TRBJ2-5; 9 positions agree with TRBD1. This sample comprised CD4+ or CD8+ T cells sorted from blood, obtained in a trial of the OX40 agonist ivuxolimab. The CDR3 nucleotides read TGCGCCAGCAGCTTGGAAAACGACAGGGGGAGACAGACCCAGTACTTC. The encoded protein is CASSLENDRGRQTQYF.